This TCR beta chain was recovered during a study of blood T cell repertoires in COVID-19. Study in general: Donors in the United States, Italy and Spain gave samples during acute or convalescent COVID-19. PBMCs, B-cell-depleted T cells, or T cells provided the cDNA or gDNA that made up the material.

This clone has only one observation. Germline V gene lookup returns CDR1 SGHTA and CDR2 FQGTGA. V lost 1 base, J lost 7 bases, and 4 bases stayed unmatched. This CDR3 region has 14 residues. Source study methods: Estimation of nucleated cell counts was performed using reference gene primer amplification. The assay was immunoSEQ multiplex PCR, and TCRdb's table has in-frame clones only and misses some. V and J calls and clone size are those listed in that table; D and trimming were worked out from the DNA. The sample consists of 65,000 to 90,000 clones, about 83% of them appearing once. This chain uses TRBV7-3 with TRBJ2-1, with 7 positions matching TRBD2. This receptor was identified in a man aged 45-60 years with active COVID-19. The sample taken for sequencing was peripheral blood. The CDR3 here is CASSLMGSGNEQFF. The CDR3 DNA follows: TGTGCCAGCAGCTTAATGGGTAGCGGGAATGAGCAGTTCTTC.